The sequence of this T cell receptor (beta chain) was determined in a study of cytomegalovirus exposure and HLA in healthy donors. Study-wide findings and caveats: The authors later found HLA-associated TCR beta chains more clonally expanded than equally common others.

This clone was seen more than once but under ten times. Its specificity is not known. Primers for the PCR totalled 60 Vbeta and 13 Jbeta. The table came from immunoSEQ multiplex PCR; TCRdb's copy has only in-frame clones and leaves some out. The table records around 130,000 clones, 78% of them present only once. The V gene lost 0 bases and the J gene lost 5 bases, with 10 bases spanning the gap. The CDR3 contains 13 residues. Looked up from germline, CDR1 is GTSNPN and CDR2 is SVGIG (reference sequence). Sequencing used PBMCs. The sequence derives from a woman aged 18-35 years in good health and CMV-seronegative. V and J are TRBV30 and TRBJ1-1; D might be TRBD1 (6 bases). CDR3 in DNA: TGTGCCTGGAGTGTAGAGAGGGGGACTGAAGCTTTCTTT. This translates into CAWSVERGTEAFF.